This record looks at one T cell receptor beta chain sequence and its context. The data stem from a study of blood T cell repertoires in COVID-19. Study information: Some COVID-19 samples were acute and others convalescent; all came from the United States, Italy and Spain.

V lost 4 bases to trimming and J lost 3 bases, with 9 bases between them. Per the germline V gene, CDR1 is LGHDT and CDR2 is YNNKEL (reference sequence). This CDR3 contains 13 residues. This table comes from immunoSEQ multiplex PCR, and its TCRdb copy is limited to in-frame clones, with some not included. The profile shows fewer than 200,000 clones, around nine tenths of them singletons. This chain links TRBV3-1 (or the pseudogene TRBV3-2) with TRBJ2-5; D is perhaps TRBD1 (6 bases). This TCR was recovered from a woman in her 70s with COVID-19, enrolled during active disease. The sequencing input was peripheral blood. The CDR3 protein is CASSRAGEETQYF. The CDR3 DNA is TGTGCCAGCAGCCGGGCAGGGGAAGAGACCCAGTACTTC.